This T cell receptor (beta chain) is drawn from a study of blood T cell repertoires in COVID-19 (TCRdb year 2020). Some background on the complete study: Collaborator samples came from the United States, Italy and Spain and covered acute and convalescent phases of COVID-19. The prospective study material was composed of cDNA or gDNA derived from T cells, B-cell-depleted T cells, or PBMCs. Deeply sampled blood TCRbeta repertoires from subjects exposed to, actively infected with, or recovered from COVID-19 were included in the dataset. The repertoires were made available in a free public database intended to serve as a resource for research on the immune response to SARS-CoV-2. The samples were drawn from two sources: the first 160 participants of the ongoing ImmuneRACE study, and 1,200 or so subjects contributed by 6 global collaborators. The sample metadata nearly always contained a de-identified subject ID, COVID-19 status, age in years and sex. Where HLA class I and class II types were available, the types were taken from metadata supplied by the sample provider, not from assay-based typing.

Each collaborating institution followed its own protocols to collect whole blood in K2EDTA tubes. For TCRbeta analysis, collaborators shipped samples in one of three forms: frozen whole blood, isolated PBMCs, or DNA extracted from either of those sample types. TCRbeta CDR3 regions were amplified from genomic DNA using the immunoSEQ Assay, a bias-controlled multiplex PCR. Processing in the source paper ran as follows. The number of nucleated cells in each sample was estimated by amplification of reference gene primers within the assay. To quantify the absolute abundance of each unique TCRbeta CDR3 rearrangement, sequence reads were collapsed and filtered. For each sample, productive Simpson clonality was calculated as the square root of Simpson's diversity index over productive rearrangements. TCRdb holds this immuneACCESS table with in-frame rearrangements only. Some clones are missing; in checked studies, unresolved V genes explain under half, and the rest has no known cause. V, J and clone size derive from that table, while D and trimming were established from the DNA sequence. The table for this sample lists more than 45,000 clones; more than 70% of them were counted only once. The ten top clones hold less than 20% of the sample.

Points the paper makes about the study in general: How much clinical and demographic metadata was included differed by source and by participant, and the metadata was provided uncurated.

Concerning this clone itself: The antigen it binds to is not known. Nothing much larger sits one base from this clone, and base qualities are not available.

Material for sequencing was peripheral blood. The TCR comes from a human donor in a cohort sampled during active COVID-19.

The DNA is TGTGCCAGCAGCCCCTCTCCCCTAAACACTGAAGCTTTCTTT. Translated, it reads CASSPSPLNTEAFF. The chain links TRBV3-1 (or the pseudogene TRBV3-2) with TRBJ1-1, with the identity of the D gene unclear. From a lookup of the germline V gene (reference sequence), CDR1 and CDR2 are LGHDT and YNNKEL. The CDR3 starts with the cysteine, ends with the phenylalanine, and has 14 residues. The kept DNA is CDR3 alone, 42 bases in frame from the first base. The trim is 4 bases for V and 2 bases for J, with a gap of 11 bases between the germline ends.